This T cell receptor beta chain was identified during a study of T cell responses to AZD1222 COVID-19 vaccine. V was cut by 4 bases and J by 4 bases, with 8 bases left in between. Germline V CDR1 and CDR2: SQVTM, ANQGSEA. This CDR3 region has 12 residues. Some clones are missing from TCRdb's copy, which holds only in-frame ones; the method was immunoSEQ multiplex PCR. The sample includes about 69,000 clones, approximately 87% seen only once; the top ten take nearly 25%. Sample: peripheral blood, taken 28 days after the second AZD1222 dose. The sequence was obtained from an adult who received the AZD1222 COVID-19 vaccine. J is TRBJ1-5 and V is TRBV29-1; D unclear. As DNA, the CDR3 is TGCAGCGTTGGCAGCCGGAATCAGCCCCAGCATTTT. It encodes CSVGSRNQPQHF.